The entry below describes one T cell receptor (beta chain). What it binds is unknown. This specimen comes from a study of cytomegalovirus exposure and HLA in healthy donors. General study points: The study recorded over 150 TCR beta chains that were cytomegalovirus-associated.

Separate from the approximately 670-subject first cohort was the roughly 120-subject validation cohort, to which the donors belonged. Produced via immunoSEQ multiplex PCR; TCRdb's table is partial and in-frame only. Of about 160,000 clones in the sample, around four fifths were seen once. The sequence was collected from a man aged 25 to 40 in good health and CMV-seropositive. The source material was PBMCs.

This CDR3 is CASSQEAGSDTQYF. DNA of the CDR3: TGCGCCAGCAGCCAAGAAGCCGGGTCGGATACGCAGTATTTT. This rearrangement joins TRBV4-3 to TRBJ2-3; D not certain. The V and J ends lost 0 bases and 6 bases respectively, with 10 bases between them. Germline CDR1 and CDR2: LGHNA and YSLEER. CDR3 length: 14 residues.